Below, 20 T cell receptor beta chains from the same sample are listed, as sequenced in a study of blood T cell repertoires in COVID-19. TCRdb's copy holds only in-frame clones and misses some; the assay was immunoSEQ multiplex PCR. The sample has a few hundred thousand clones, over 75% seen once. What was sequenced was peripheral blood. These receptors came from a human donor in a cohort sampled during active COVID-19.

The chain combines TRBV2 with TRBJ2-7, with a tentative D call TRBD1 (6 bases). CDR1 is SNHLY, CDR2 FYNNEI, per germline. Trimming removed 7 bases from V and 7 bases from J, with 17 bases in between. CDR3 size: 13 residues. The CDR3, as DNA: TGTGCCAGCACCCCCGGGACAATGAAAGAGCAGTACTTC. Protein: CASTPGTMKEQYF.

The genes are TRBV10-2 and TRBJ2-7, with TRBD2 identical over 8 bases. Unmatched junction bases numbered 0, after V lost 2 bases and J lost 0 bases. The germline V gene encodes CDR1 WSHSY and CDR2 SAAADI. This CDR3 is built from 14 residues. The chain's CDR3 is CASSEGTSSYEQYF. For the CDR3, the DNA is TGCGCCAGCAGTGAGGGGACTAGCTCCTACGAGCAGTACTTC.

This clone was observed a single time. Different DNA sequences within this sample yield the same CDR3. The rearrangement joins TRBV5-1 to TRBJ1-3; D may be TRBD1 (5 bases). Trimming removed 0 bases from V and 1 base from J, with 8 bases in between. The CDR3 totals 15 residues. Germline loops: CDR1 SGHRS, CDR2 YFSETQ. This CDR3 reads CASSLVAGSGNTIYF. CDR3 in DNA: TGCGCCAGCAGCTTGGTTGCAGGGTCTGGAAACACCATATATTTT.

This clone has just a few counts. This sequence joins TRBV19 and TRBJ1-5, with 11 bases aligning to TRBD1. Trimming took 0 bases from V and 5 from J; bases not matched to a gene: 3. The CDR3 consists of 16 residues. Germline CDR1 and CDR2: LNHDA and SQIVND (reference sequence). CDR3 protein: CASSIDGTGGYQPQHF. The CDR3 DNA reads as TGTGCCAGTAGTATAGACGGGACAGGGGGTTATCAGCCCCAGCATTTT.

This clone was counted at least ten times. The chain links TRBV6-4 to TRBJ2-1; 10 nucleotides align to TRBD2. Germline CDR1 is MRHNA and CDR2 is SNTAGT. With V trimmed by 8 bases and J by 7 bases, 8 bases remained unmatched. The CDR3 has 14 residues. The CDR3 spells CASGQAGGHNEQFF. The CDR3 coding sequence is TGTGCCAGCGGACAAGCGGGGGGGCATAATGAGCAGTTCTTC.

There are a few counts of this clone. The identical CDR3 is also encoded by other nucleotide sequences in the sample. The chain is built from TRBV6-5 and TRBJ2-7; 11 nucleotides match TRBD1. This CDR3 contains 15 residues. Losses at the gene ends were 0 bases for V and 2 bases for J; bases not matched to a gene: 0. CDR1 MNHEY and CDR2 SVGAGI come from the germline V gene. The CDR3 sequence is CASSYSGQGAYEQYF. For the CDR3, the DNA is TGTGCCAGCAGTTACTCGGGACAGGGGGCCTACGAGCAGTACTTC.

The J gene is TRBJ1-1, the V gene TRBV7-2; D is perhaps TRBD1 (5 bases). Germline V lookup: CDR1 SGHTA, CDR2 FQGNSA. V gave up 1 base and J gave up 11 bases, with 17 bases separating them. The CDR3 is 14 residues long. CDR3 sequence: CASSLEGAVTTAFF. CDR3 bases: TGTGCCAGCAGCTTAGAAGGGGCGGTTACTACGGCTTTCTTT.

The chain employs TRBV30 and TRBJ1-6; D perhaps matches TRBD1 (6 bases). Germline V gives CDR1 GTSNPN, CDR2 SVGIG (reference sequence). The CDR3 covers 13 residues. V lost 7 bases, J lost 7 bases, and 14 bases lay in between. Written as DNA, the CDR3 is TGTGCCTCCGCCGGACAGAGGAATTCACCCCTCCACTTT. Amino acids: CASAGQRNSPLHF.

The chain links TRBV12-3 or TRBV12-4 to TRBJ2-7; D perhaps matches TRBD2 (5 bases). V dropped 2 bases and J dropped 5 bases, with 10 bases sitting between them. This CDR3 comprises 13 residues. The CDR3 protein is CASSLPGSHEQYF. DNA of the CDR3: TGTGCCAGCAGTTTACCGGGGTCCCACGAGCAGTACTTC.

The J gene is TRBJ1-2, the V gene TRBV6-5; 10 bases line up with TRBD1. Trimming took 6 bases from V and 8 from J; bases not matched to a gene: 6. Germline CDR1 and CDR2: MNHEY and SVGAGI. CDR3 length: 13 amino acids. CDR3 sequence: CASRATGGLGYTF. CDR3 nucleotides: TGTGCCAGCAGAGCGACAGGGGGCCTAGGCTACACCTTC.

CDR3 loop: CASSLVEGAGEKLFF. As DNA, the CDR3 is TGTGCCAGCAGCTTAGTGGAGGGAGCGGGTGAAAAACTGTTTTTT. The chain carries TRBV7-9 and TRBJ1-4; D ambiguous. Trimming stripped 1 base from V and 7 bases from J, with 13 bases between. The CDR3 covers 15 residues. CDR1 SEHNR and CDR2 FQNEAQ come from the germline V gene (reference sequence).

The genes are TRBV3-1 (or the pseudogene TRBV3-2) and TRBJ1-5, with D possibly matching TRBD1 (6 bases). This CDR3 is 13 amino acids long. V was pared by 3 bases and J by 9 bases, with 12 bases between. Germline values: CDR1 LGHDT, CDR2 YNNKEL (reference sequence). The CDR3 region is CASSQDSAAPQHF. In nucleotides, the CDR3 is TGTGCCAGCAGCCAGGACAGCGCGGCGCCCCAGCATTTT.

This sequence joins TRBV7-3 and TRBJ2-2, with 8 bases fitting TRBD2. V lost 8 bases, J lost 0 bases, and 8 bases stayed unmatched. This CDR3 has 16 amino acids. Germline assignment: CDR1 SGHTA and CDR2 FQGTGA. CDR3 sequence: CASHGSGGPNTGELFF. CDR3 DNA: TGTGCCAGCCATGGAAGCGGGGGCCCGAACACCGGGGAGCTGTTTTTT.

The chain combines TRBV27 with TRBJ1-4; 10 nucleotides agree with TRBD1. The junction had 5 bases not matched to a gene; V was cut back by 2 bases and J by 11 bases. This CDR3 is 14 amino acids long. Germline CDR1 and CDR2: MNHEY and SMNVEV (reference sequence). The CDR3 sequence is CASSLMGTGAKLFF. In nucleotides, the CDR3 is TGTGCCAGCAGTTTAATGGGGACAGGGGCGAAACTGTTTTTT.

Concerning this clone itself: The sample holds other DNA sequences that translate to the same CDR3. The rearrangement joins TRBV5-1 to TRBJ1-1; D ambiguous. V lost 0 bases and J lost 6, with 3 bases in between. The V gene's germline CDR1 is SGHRS and CDR2 YFSETQ. CDR3 length: 11 amino acids. CDR3 sequence (DNA): TGCGCCAGCAGCTTGGGAGCTGAAGCTTTCTTT. Its protein product is CASSLGAEAFF.

The chain uses TRBV30 and TRBJ2-7, with TRBD2 matching 8 bases. CDR1 is GTSNPN, CDR2 SVGIG, per germline (reference sequence). The CDR3 runs 13 residues. J gave up 3 bases and V 3 bases, and 4 bases lay outside the gene matches. The CDR3 reads CAWSTGGSYEQYF. CDR3 bases: TGTGCCTGGAGCACGGGGGGGAGCTACGAGCAGTACTTC.

This clone was recorded once. The chain employs TRBV6-2 or TRBV6-3 and TRBJ1-3; D is possibly TRBD1 (5 bases). This CDR3 contains 15 residues. Germline assignment: CDR1 MNHEY and CDR2 SVGEGT. Between the trimmed V and J ends, which lost 0 bases and 1 base, there was a span of 7 bases. CDR3 sequence reads: CASSYSGGSGNTIYF. The CDR3 DNA follows: TGTGCCAGCAGTTACTCGGGGGGATCTGGAAACACCATATATTTT.

The chain employs TRBV7-9 and TRBJ1-5; 9 nucleotides agree with TRBD1. The V gene end was trimmed by 6 bases and the J gene end by 2 bases; junction bases not matched to a gene: 5. The germline V gene has CDR1 SEHNR and CDR2 FQNEAQ (reference sequence). The CDR3 has 15 amino acids. The CDR3 DNA reads TGTGCCAGCAGTAAACAGGGGGCTGGCAATCAGCCCCAGCATTTT. Encoded protein: CASSKQGAGNQPQHF.

J is TRBJ1-1 and V is TRBV6-5; 9 bases are shared with TRBD1. Germline CDR1 and CDR2: MNHEY and SVGAGI. Trimming removed 6 bases from V and 7 bases from J; junction bases left unmatched: 6. The CDR3 contains 13 residues. CDR3 residues: CASRDRGGGEAFF. CDR3 sequence (DNA): TGTGCCAGCAGAGACAGGGGGGGTGGTGAAGCTTTCTTT.

The V call is TRBV6-1, the J call TRBJ1-1, with 10 bases aligning to TRBD1. V lost 4 bases to trimming and J lost 2 bases; unmatched junction nucleotides: 10. Germline lookup yields CDR1 MNHNS and CDR2 SASEGT. This CDR3 spans 17 amino acids. This CDR3 is CASSVLVGQGLNTEAFF. CDR3 DNA: TGTGCCAGCAGTGTCCTCGTGGGACAGGGGCTCAACACTGAAGCTTTCTTT.